This T cell receptor (beta chain) was obtained from a study of cytomegalovirus exposure and HLA in healthy donors (dated by TCRdb to the late 2010s). In terms of the full investigation: An earlier analysis of some 550 of the donors reported approximately 270 Gb of sequence data and some 120 million unique TCR beta sequences from about 179 million T cells. An early release that covered some 640 HLA-typed donors contained around 300 gigabases of sequencing data and about 93 million unique TCR sequences. Of the roughly 400 genotyped donors, about 80% fell in the genetic ancestry cluster associated with self-reported Caucasian donors. The study aimed to test whether cataloging public T cell receptors could reveal signatures of past pathogen exposure. The T cell repertoires of 550 to 850 subjects were profiled by immunosequencing and related to cytomegalovirus serostatus. In addition to the first cohort of several hundred subjects, a separate validation cohort of under 150 different subjects was used. To predict cytomegalovirus infection status, the study brought together high-throughput TCR immunosequencing, statistical association of individual TCRs with disease status, and machine learning. In a later analysis, previously published TCR beta repertoires from more than 500 donors were re-analyzed and high-resolution HLA genotyping was added so that TCR occurrence patterns could be studied. Rather than drawing on any new phenotypic data, the later analysis identified candidate immune exposures from TCR beta sequences and the way those sequences occurred across donors. An earlier analysis of a few hundred of the donors applied high-throughput TCR beta sequencing to assess whether each TCR beta V gene segment acted as functional or pseudogenic. Donor age, sex, ethnicity and CMV serostatus were collected together with the repertoire data. In a later genetic analysis, genome-wide SNP genotypes for about 65% of the roughly 670 donors were used, and that subset was treated as a discovery cohort. All discovery cohort repertoires had been generated on a single sequencing platform. Both class I and class II loci were covered by HLA typing, at four-digit resolution. Typing coverage differed by locus: A, B, C, DRB1 and DQB1 were typed in roughly 620-630 donors, DQA1 in roughly 510, DPA1 in some 570, and DPB1 in 450 to 490. Five DR-DQ haplotypes were handled as single units for association and clustering because linkage in the cohort was strong. Among around 400 genotyped donors of the cohort, an average of about 240,000 unique TCR beta nucleotide sequences were sequenced per donor, approximately 20% of them non-productive.

Trimmed from V: 2 bases; trimmed from J: 0 bases; junction bases lacking a gene match: 9. The germline V gene (reference sequence) supplies CDR1 SEHNR and CDR2 FQNEAQ. The CDR3 has 18 amino acids, counting the end cysteine and phenylalanine. The kept DNA is CDR3 alone, 54 bases in frame from the first base. The cohort was made up of 666 healthy bone marrow donors. All cohort members were sampled while nominally healthy, although unrecorded immune exposures were likely present. The donor tested CMV seronegative, placing the donor among the 300 to 450 seronegative members of the cohort. A peripheral blood sample was provided by each donor, and peripheral blood mononuclear cells were used for TCR beta sequencing. The Qiagen DNeasy Blood Extraction Kit was used to extract genomic DNA from the blood cell samples. Libraries were made using the immunoSEQ multiplex PCR assay. For the multiplex PCR, a mixture combining 60 forward primers for TCR Vbeta segments and 13 reverse primers for TCR Jbeta segments was used. Amplification of the CDR3 region of rearranged TCR beta genes was performed with a multiplex PCR assay on genomic DNA. The Illumina HiSeq System was used to sequence the amplified TCR beta libraries as 87-base-pair reads. The study's own analysis went as follows. A later analysis tallied tens of millions of unique TCR beta chains across the 666 repertoires, and approximately 11 million of those chains were shared by two or more donors. Raw reads were error-corrected and collapsed into unique sequences by a nearest-neighbor algorithm in which closely related sequences were merged to remove PCR and sequencing errors. To assign V, D and J gene segments, CDR3 sequences were aligned to IMGT reference sequences. For a sequence to be retained, a match of at least six nucleotides was required to both a V gene segment and a J gene segment. Rearrangements were called productive when the CDR3 lacked stop codons and stayed in frame with V and J; all others were non-productive. CDR3 was defined by IMGT convention, running from the second conserved V-encoded cysteine to the conserved J-encoded phenylalanine. In an earlier analysis of more than 550 of the donors, sequences lacking an unambiguous match to a single V gene segment were excluded. In an earlier analysis of several hundred of the donors, V segments were called functional above 56.7% productive rearrangements and were called segregating when the between-donor standard deviation exceeded 5%. To diagnose cytomegalovirus status from the catalog of TCR beta chain sequences, a statistical classification framework was built. In a later analysis, TCR nucleotide sequences were compared against IMGT/GENE-DB human TR gene sequences so that V and J genes could be assigned. In a later analysis, CDR3 sequences and most-parsimonious VDJ recombination scenarios were assigned using the TCRdist pipeline. In a later analysis, every TCR beta chain was defined by the combination of its CDR3 amino acid sequence and its V-gene family, and reads without a unique V-gene family were dropped. As a way to deal with suspected cross-contamination and a sequencing artifact, a later analysis dropped over 550 nucleotide sequences that were highly shared and had low generation probability. For each public chain, a later analysis derived a clonal expansion index from normalized ranks of inferred template counts within each repertoire. A later analysis computed generation probabilities with a VDJ recombination model fitted to out-of-frame rearrangements, and checked the results against IGoR. A later analysis scored TCR-TCR, TCR-HLA and TCR-CMV co-occurrence with hypergeometric tests, applying a repertoire-size bias correction to TCR pairs. To estimate false discovery rates, a later analysis permuted the HLA or CMV assignments 20 times. In a later analysis, co-occurring TCRs were grouped using DBSCAN, and TCRdist sequence similarity was added for clustering within HLA-allele-positive subsets. Repertoires with fewer than 30,000 or more than 120,000 public chains, plus five repertoires with anomalous nucleotide sharing, were excluded from co-occurrence clustering. The table was pulled from immuneACCESS by TCRdb, which kept in-frame rearrangements only. Such tables lose some clones; where checked, under half of the loss comes from unresolved V genes, and the rest has no known cause. V, J and clone size derive from that table, while D and trimming were established from the DNA sequence. The sample contains roughly 150,000 clones, around four fifths of them found a single time. In total, the top ten clones hold 1.2% of the sample.

Results and caveats for the whole study, not just this receptor: According to a later genetic analysis, donors in an Asian-associated ancestry cluster had fewer N-insertions in productive TCRs than the approximately 650-donor mean. Assigning TCR associations to individual alleles was difficult when HLA alleles, especially DR and DQ, strongly co-occurred. For the cohort, immune exposure information was limited to CMV serostatus. Linkage disequilibrium might explain the correlated functional status among segregating V segments, but an unknown experimental factor could not be ruled out. In a later analysis, 16,951 TCR beta sequences were associated with specific HLA alleles at a false discovery rate of 0.05. In vitro tests confirmed that a few of the cytomegalovirus-associated TCR beta chains recognize cytomegalovirus antigens. A cluster of highly shared sequence variants was judged likely to represent a technical artifact of the sequencing pipeline. In an earlier analysis of several hundred of the donors, most TCR beta V segments were observed in productive rearrangements about 87% or about 30% of the time, broadly matching IMGT annotations. The classifier was reported to diagnose cytomegalovirus status with high specificity and sensitivity in both the original and validation cohorts. The cohort was sequenced for TCR beta chains only, and without alpha or paired-chain data the features that could be detected were limited. A later analysis found that TCR association rates varied across HLA loci, with DRB1 alleles showing the most associated TCRs and HLA-C alleles the fewest. While some public TCRs were present in many individuals, most TCR sequences turned up only very rarely across donors. The earlier analysis of approximately 560 of the donors excluded over 15 rarely observed V segments, including chromosome 9 orphons, because counts were too low. A total of 150 to 200 TCR beta chains were listed by the study as associated with cytomegalovirus. Most CMV-associated TCR beta chains appeared to be HLA-restricted in a later analysis, and the HLA associations seemed to be driven largely by CMV exposure. According to the authors, the approach could potentially be generalized to other disease states and immunological phenotypes. A later analysis reported that several top co-occurrence clusters appeared linked to parvovirus B19, influenza, CMV and Epstein-Barr virus. Some IMGT-functional V segments, including TRBV6-2 and TRBV6-3, could not be distinguished by the 87-base-pair reads and were therefore excluded. Presence/absence analyses assumed roughly uniform sequencing depth across donors, an assumption that may not hold. HLA typing was unavailable for some donors at each locus, so association tests used only the typed subset. V-gene and J-gene trimming of TCR beta chains was associated with a missense DCLRE1C variant in a later genetic analysis, and the association was replicated in an independent cohort. A further reported finding was that TCR beta sequences accurately predicted the HLA-A and HLA-B alleles for most subjects in the first cohort. In a later analysis, HLA-associated TCR beta chains were found to be more clonally expanded and to have lower generation probabilities than equally common non-associated chains.

Notes on this clone: Its target antigen remains unknown. It has no much larger one-base neighbor in the sample; base qualities were not kept.

This receptor was identified in a boy aged 2 to 10 in good health and CMV-seronegative. Here the chain combines TRBV7-9 and TRBJ2-3, with 9 junctional bases fitting TRBD2. Sequencing was performed on PBMCs. The CDR3 sequence is CASSLPLSTSGSTDTQYF. DNA sequence: TGTGCCAGCAGCTTACCACTCTCGACTAGCGGAAGCACAGATACGCAGTATTTT.